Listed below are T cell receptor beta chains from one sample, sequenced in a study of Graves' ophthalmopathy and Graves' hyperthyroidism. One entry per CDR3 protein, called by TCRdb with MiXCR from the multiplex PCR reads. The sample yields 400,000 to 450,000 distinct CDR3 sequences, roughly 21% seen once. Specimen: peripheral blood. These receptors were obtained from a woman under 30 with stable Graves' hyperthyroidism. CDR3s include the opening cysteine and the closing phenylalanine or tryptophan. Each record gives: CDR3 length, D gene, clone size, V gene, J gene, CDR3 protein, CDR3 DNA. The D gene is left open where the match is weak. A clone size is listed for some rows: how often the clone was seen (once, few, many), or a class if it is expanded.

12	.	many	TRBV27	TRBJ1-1	CASMALNTEAFF	TGTGCCAGCATGGCACTTAACACTGAAGCTTTCTTT
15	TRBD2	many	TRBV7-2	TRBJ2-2	CASSLTSGKDGELFF	TGTGCCAGCAGCCTAACTAGCGGAAAAGATGGGGAGCTGTTTTTT
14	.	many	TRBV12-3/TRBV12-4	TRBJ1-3	CASSLGGDKNTIYF	TGTGCCAGCAGTTTGGGGGGGGATAAAAACACCATATATTTT
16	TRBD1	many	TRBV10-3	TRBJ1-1	CAISGPDRGGNTEAFF	TGTGCCATCAGTGGGCCGGACAGGGGAGGGAACACTGAAGCTTTCTTT
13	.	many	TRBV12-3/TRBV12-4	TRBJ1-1	CASSSQGVTEAFF	TGTGCCAGCAGTTCACAGGGAGTCACTGAAGCTTTCTTT
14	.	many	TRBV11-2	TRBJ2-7	CASSSGDLPYEQYF	TGTGCCAGCAGCTCAGGGGACTTACCCTACGAGCAGTACTTC
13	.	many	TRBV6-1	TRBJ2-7	CASSEAVLLGLLF	TGTGCCAGCAGTGAAGCGGTCTTACTGGGACTGCTCTTC
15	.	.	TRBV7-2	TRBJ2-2	CASSLGVVSRGELFF	TGTGCCAGCAGCTTGGGGGTCGTCAGCAGAGGGGAGCTGTTTTTT
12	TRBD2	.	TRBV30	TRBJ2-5	CAVDPGGETQYF	TGTGCGGTGGACCCGGGGGGAGAGACCCAGTACTTC
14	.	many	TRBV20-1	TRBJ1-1	CSARVLGPDTEAFF	TGCAGTGCTAGAGTTCTGGGGCCAGACACTGAAGCTTTCTTT
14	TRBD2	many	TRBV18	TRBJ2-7	CASSPSGRAYEQYF	TGTGCCAGCTCACCCAGCGGGAGGGCCTACGAGCAGTACTTC
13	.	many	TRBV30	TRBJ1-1	CAWSGLRNTEAFF	TGTGCCTGGAGTGGGTTGCGAAACACTGAAGCTTTCTTT
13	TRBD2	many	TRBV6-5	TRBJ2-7	CASRLAGTYEQYF	TGTGCCAGCCGACTAGCGGGAACCTACGAGCAGTACTTC
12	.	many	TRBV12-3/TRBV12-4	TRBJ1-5	CASSGNNQPQHF	TGTGCCAGCAGTGGTAATAATCAGCCCCAGCATTTT
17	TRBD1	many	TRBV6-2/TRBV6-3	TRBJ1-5	CASSPRDRRNSNQPQHF	TGTGCCAGCAGTCCGAGGGACAGGCGGAATAGCAATCAGCCCCAGCATTTT
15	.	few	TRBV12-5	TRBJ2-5	CASGLSVGGWETQYF	TGTGCTAGTGGCCTCTCCGTTGGGGGATGGGAGACCCAGTACTTC
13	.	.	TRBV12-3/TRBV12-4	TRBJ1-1	CASSLVGPTEAFF	TGTGCCAGCAGTTTGGTCGGACCCACTGAAGCTTTCTTT
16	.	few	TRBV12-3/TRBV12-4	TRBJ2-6	CASSRSLISGANVLTF	TGTGCCAGCAGTAGATCCTTAATCTCTGGGGCCAACGTCCTGACTTTC
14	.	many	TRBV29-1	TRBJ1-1	CSVEYRTPNTEASF	TGCAGCGTTGAGTATCGGACACCGAACACTGAAGCTTCCTTT
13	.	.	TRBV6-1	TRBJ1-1	CASSGWGDTEAFF	TGTGCCAGCAGTGGCTGGGGGGACACTGAAGCTTTCTTT
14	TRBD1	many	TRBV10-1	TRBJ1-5	CASRDGTVHQPQHF	TGCGCCAGCAGAGACGGGACAGTTCATCAGCCCCAGCATTTT
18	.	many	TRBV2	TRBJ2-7	CASSEAALRDRPYYEQYF	TGTGCCAGCAGTGAAGCGGCCCTTAGGGATCGGCCCTACTACGAGCAGTACTTC
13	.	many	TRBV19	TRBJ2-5	CASSAGAKETQYF	TGTGCCAGTAGCGCCGGAGCTAAAGAGACCCAGTACTTC
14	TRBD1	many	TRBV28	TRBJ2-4	CASSLAGQGNIQYF	TGTGCCAGCAGTTTAGCGGGACAGGGTAACATTCAGTACTTC
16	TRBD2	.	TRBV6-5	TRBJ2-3	CASSSIAGGPSDTQYF	TGTGCCAGCAGTTCCATAGCGGGAGGGCCGTCAGATACGCAGTATTTT
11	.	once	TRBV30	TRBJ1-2	CAWSPYYGYTF	TGTGCCTGGAGTCCCTACTATGGCTACACCTTC
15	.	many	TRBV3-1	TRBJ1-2	CASSRGWGFGGGYTF	TGTGCCAGCAGCCGGGGATGGGGATTTGGCGGAGGCTACACCTTC
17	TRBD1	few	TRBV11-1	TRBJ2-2	CASSQGVRWESTGELFF	TGTGCCAGCAGCCAGGGGGTACGGTGGGAGAGCACCGGGGAGCTGTTTTTT
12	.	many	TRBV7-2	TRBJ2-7	CASSFGQLGQYF	TGTGCCAGCAGCTTCGGACAATTAGGGCAGTACTTC
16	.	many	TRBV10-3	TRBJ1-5	CAISESMQIDGQPQHF	TGTGCCATCAGTGAGTCGATGCAGATTGATGGTCAGCCCCAGCATTTT
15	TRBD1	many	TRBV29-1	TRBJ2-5	CSVEGSGQGMETQYF	TGCAGCGTTGAAGGTAGTGGACAGGGGATGGAGACCCAGTACTTC
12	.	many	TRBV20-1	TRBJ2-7	CSAREGGYEQYF	TGCAGTGCTAGAGAGGGCGGCTACGAGCAGTACTTC
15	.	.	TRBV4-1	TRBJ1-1	CASSQGGPGATEAFF	TGCGCCAGCAGCCAAGGTGGGCCAGGGGCCACTGAAGCTTTCTTT
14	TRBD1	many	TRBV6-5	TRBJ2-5	CASSYSGQQETQYF	TGTGCCAGCAGTTACTCGGGACAGCAAGAGACCCAGTACTTC
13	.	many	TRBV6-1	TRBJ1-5	CASFGHPNQPQHF	TGTGCCAGCTTTGGACATCCCAATCAGCCCCAGCATTTT
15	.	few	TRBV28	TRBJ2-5	CASRPGTFQQETQYF	TGTGCCAGCAGGCCCGGGACATTTCAACAAGAGACCCAGTACTTC
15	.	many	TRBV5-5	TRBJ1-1	CASTHRWALFTEAFF	TGTGCCAGCACGCACCGTTGGGCGCTTTTCACTGAAGCTTTCTTT
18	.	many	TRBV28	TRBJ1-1	CASSTLRGARLMNTEAFF	TGTGCCAGCAGTACCCTTAGGGGGGCCCGGTTAATGAACACTGAAGCTTTCTTT
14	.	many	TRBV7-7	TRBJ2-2	CASSKERGTGELFF	TGTGCTAGCAGCAAGGAAAGGGGCACCGGGGAGCTGTTTTTT
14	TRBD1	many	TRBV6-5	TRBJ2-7	CASMAGTGGYEQYF	TGTGCCAGCATGGCCGGGACAGGGGGCTACGAGCAGTACTTC
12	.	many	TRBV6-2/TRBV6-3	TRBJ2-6	CASRGRANVLTF	TGTGCCAGCAGGGGAAGGGCCAACGTCCTGACTTTC
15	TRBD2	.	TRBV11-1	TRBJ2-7	CASSGLAGVAHEQYF	TGTGCCAGCAGCGGACTAGCGGGAGTCGCCCACGAGCAGTACTTC
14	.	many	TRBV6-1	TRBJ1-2	CASSEEGGDYGYTF	TGTGCCAGCAGTGAGGAGGGAGGAGACTATGGCTACACCTTC
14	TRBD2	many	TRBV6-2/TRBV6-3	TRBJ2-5	CASSKTSGTKTQYF	TGTGCCAGCAGTAAGACTAGCGGGACAAAGACCCAGTACTTC
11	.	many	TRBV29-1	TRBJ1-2	CSVARGDGYTF	TGCAGCGTTGCTCGAGGTGACGGCTACACCTTC
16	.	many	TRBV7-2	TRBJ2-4	CASSFDTFTAKNIQYF	TGTGCCAGCAGCTTTGACACCTTCACAGCCAAAAACATTCAGTACTTC
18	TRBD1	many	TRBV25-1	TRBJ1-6	CASSESPLPGQGSSPLHF	TGTGCCAGCAGTGAATCACCGCTACCGGGACAGGGGAGTTCACCCCTCCACTTT
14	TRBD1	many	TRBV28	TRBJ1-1	CASLLTGGHTEAFF	TGTGCCAGCCTCCTCACAGGGGGGCACACTGAAGCTTTCTTT
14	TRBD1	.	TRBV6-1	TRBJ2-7	CASTTGQGIDEQYF	TGTGCCAGCACTACGGGACAGGGCATCGACGAGCAGTACTTC
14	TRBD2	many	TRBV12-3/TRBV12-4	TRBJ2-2	CASSFASGTGELFF	TGTGCCAGCAGCTTTGCTAGCGGGACCGGGGAGCTGTTTTTT
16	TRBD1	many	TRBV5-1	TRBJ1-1	CASSLGGGEGSTEAFF	TGCGCCAGCAGCTTGGGAGGGGGCGAGGGTTCCACTGAAGCTTTCTTT
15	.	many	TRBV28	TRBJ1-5	CASSLRDISNQPQHF	TGTGCCAGCAGTCTCCGGGACATTAGCAATCAGCCCCAGCATTTT
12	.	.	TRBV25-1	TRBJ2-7	CASSPSGDEQYF	TGTGCCAGCAGCCCGTCAGGCGACGAGCAGTACTTC
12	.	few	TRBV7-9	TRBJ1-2	CASSLVGYGYTF	TGTGCCAGCAGCTTAGTCGGCTATGGCTACACCTTC
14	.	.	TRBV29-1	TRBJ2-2	CSVGSGQNTGELFF	TGCAGCGTCGGGTCGGGACAAAACACCGGGGAGCTGTTTTTT
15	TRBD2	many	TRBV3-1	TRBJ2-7	CASSPRVAGIYEQYF	TGTGCCAGCAGCCCCCGGGTAGCGGGGATCTACGAGCAGTACTTC
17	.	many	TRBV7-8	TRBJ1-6	CAGSSDARRSYNSPLHF	TGTGCCGGCAGCTCAGACGCCAGGAGGTCCTATAATTCACCCCTCCACTTT
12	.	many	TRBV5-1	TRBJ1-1	CASSLTGLDAFF	TGCGCCAGCAGCTTGACAGGTCTGGATGCTTTCTTT
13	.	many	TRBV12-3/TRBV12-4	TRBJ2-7	CASSPGPGYEQYF	TGTGCCAGCAGTCCCGGGCCCGGATACGAGCAGTACTTC